This passage covers 26 T cell receptor beta chains from one sample sequenced in a study of blood T cells in healthy people across ages. The authors ran a second PCR of 7 to 11 cycles using a sample-barcoded 5' primer and a J-beta primer mix. TCRdb reanalysed the 5' RACE reads using MiXCR and keeps one entry per CDR3 protein. The table lists roughly 500,000 distinct CDR3 sequences, approximately 25% of them singletons. The material sequenced was blood. The receptors originated from a woman between 65 and 79 years old in good health.

The chain uses TRBV24-1 and TRBJ2-3, with D unclear. Germline V gene sequence: CDR1 KGHDR, CDR2 SFDVKD. Trimming took 1 base from V and 3 from J, leaving 10 bases between them. CDR3 length equals 15 residues. CDR3 nucleotides: TGTGCCACCAGTGATTTTAGGGAAACGACAGATACGCAGTATTTT. It codes for CATSDFRETTDTQYF.

This clonotype turned up a few times. The DNA for the CDR3 is TGCAGTGCTAGAGACAGGGGTAATTCACCCCTCCACTTT. It encodes CSARDRGNSPLHF. The chain has TRBV20-1 and TRBJ1-6; D may be TRBD1 (6 bases). The CDR3 has 13 amino acids. V was pared by 0 bases and J by 6 bases, with 6 bases between. Germline loops: CDR1 DFQATT, CDR2 SNEGSKA (reference sequence).

This sequence joins TRBV7-2 and TRBJ2-7, with D possibly matching TRBD2 (5 bases). The CDR3 has 13 residues. V was cut by 5 bases and J by 7 bases, with 15 bases left in between. Germline-derived CDR1 and CDR2 are SGHTA and FQGNSA. In nucleotides, the CDR3 is TGTGCCAGCAGCCTGGAGACCCGGGGAGAGCAGTACTTC. Amino acids: CASSLETRGEQYF. Drawing the rest from reference TRBV7-2 and TRBJ2-7, the complete variable domain is GAGVSQSPSNKVTEKGKDVELRCDPISGHTALYWYRQSLGQGLEFLIYFQGNSAPDKSGLPSDRFSAERTGGSVSTLTIQRTQQEDSAVYLCASSLETRGEQYFGPGTRLTVT.

The chain has TRBV6-1 and TRBJ1-1; D uncertain. The V gene's germline CDR1 is MNHNS and CDR2 SASEGT. The CDR3 has 12 amino acids. V lost 3 bases to trimming and J lost 5 bases, with 7 bases between them. DNA for the CDR3: TGTGCCAGCAGTGAGTTAGGGACTGAAGCTTTCTTT. The encoded protein is CASSELGTEAFF.

In this sample, this clonotype turned up a few times. CDR3 bases: TGTGCCAGCAGCTCCGGACTCAATGAAAAACTGTTTTTT. This encodes CASSSGLNEKLFF. The rearrangement uses TRBV11-3 and TRBJ1-4; D gene uncertain. There are 13 residues in the CDR3. CDR1 and CDR2 from the germline V gene are SGHNT and YENEEA. Trimming left V 4 bases short and J 5 bases short, with 8 bases between.

The chain employs TRBV12-3 or TRBV12-4 and TRBJ1-6, with unresolved D. This CDR3 region has 12 residues. The ends were cut back, 2 bases at V and 6 bases at J, with 2 bases in the middle. The CDR3 loop is CASSLINSPLHF. CDR3 sequence (DNA): TGTGCCAGCAGTTTAATTAATTCACCCCTCCACTTT.

In its sample, this clonotype was seen a few times. The chain has TRBV7-2 and TRBJ2-7; D assignment may be TRBD1 or TRBD2 (5 bases each). V was clipped by 5 bases and J by 2 bases, with 13 bases between them. Germline V CDR1 and CDR2: SGHTA, FQGNSA. CDR3 length equals 14 residues. The CDR3 bases are TGTGCCAGCAGCACGGGACCGCCGACCTACGAGCAGTACTTC. Amino acids: CASSTGPPTYEQYF.

Notes on this clonotype: One end of the junction is discordant with germline, which a read error may explain. V gene TRBV18 combines with J gene TRBJ2-3, with D unclear. This CDR3 comprises 12 residues. The germline CDR1 and CDR2 sequences are KGHSH and LQKENI. For the CDR3, the DNA is TGTGCCGGCTCATACATCACAGATACGCAGTATTTT. It is translated as CAGSYITDTQYF.

The chain employs TRBV2 and TRBJ1-1, with 7 bases fitting TRBD1. CDR1 is SNHLY and CDR2 is FYNNEI in the germline V gene. The CDR3 has 13 amino acids. V lost 8 bases, J lost 5 bases, and 8 bases stayed unmatched. The chain's CDR3 is CASVRQGVTEAFF. In DNA form, the CDR3 reads TGTGCCAGCGTCCGGCAGGGGGTAACTGAAGCTTTCTTT. Looking up the rest from reference TRBV2 and TRBJ1-1 gives the full variable domain: EPEVTQTPSHQVTQMGQEVILRCVPISNHLYFYWYRQILGQKVEFLVSFYNNEISEKSEIFDDQFSVERPDGSNFTLKIRSTKLEDSAMYFCASVRQGVTEAFFGQGTRLTVV.

The chain combines TRBV12-3 or TRBV12-4 with TRBJ2-7, with D possibly TRBD1 on 5 matching bases. The ends were cut back, 7 bases at V and 2 bases at J, with 12 bases in the middle. The length of the CDR3 is 13 residues. CDR3 protein: CASTLGRAYEQYF. The CDR3 DNA reads TGTGCCAGCACCCTAGGCAGGGCCTACGAGCAGTACTTC.

CDR3 sequence: CASSLGQPRETQYF. The CDR3, as DNA: TGCGCCAGCAGCTTGGGACAGCCCCGGGAGACCCAGTACTTC. The gene calls are TRBV5-1 and TRBJ2-5, with D perhaps matching TRBD1 (5 bases). V lost 0 bases and J lost 5, with 11 bases in between. CDR1 and CDR2 from the germline V gene are SGHRS and YFSETQ. The CDR3 has 14 amino acids.

Only a few counts were recorded for this clonotype. The rearrangement joins TRBV5-1 to TRBJ1-2, with D uncertain. Germline lookup yields CDR1 SGHRS and CDR2 YFSETQ. The CDR3 runs to 14 residues. The V and J ends lost 1 base and 6 bases respectively, with 13 bases between them. The CDR3 bases are TGCGCCAGCAGCTTGTCCCTGGCATGGGATGGCTACACCTTC. This sequence encodes CASSLSLAWDGYTF.

There are a few counts of this clonotype. The chain uses TRBV3-1 and TRBJ1-3; no firm D call. The V and J ends lost 2 bases and 0 bases respectively, with 11 bases between them. The CDR3 spans 16 residues. Looked up from germline, CDR1 is LGHDT and CDR2 is YNNKEL (reference sequence). CDR3 bases: TGTGCCAGCAGCCAAAACGTCTTATCCTCTGGAAACACCATATATTTT. The encoded protein is CASSQNVLSSGNTIYF.

The gene calls are TRBV20-1 and TRBJ1-3, with D unresolved. Germline V gives CDR1 DFQATT, CDR2 SNEGSKA (reference sequence). Between the trimmed V and J ends, which lost 5 bases and 1 base, there was a span of 6 bases. The CDR3 length is 12 residues. The CDR3, as DNA: TGCAGTGCTGTGGGTTCTGGAAACACCATATATTTT. Translation: CSAVGSGNTIYF.

The rearrangement links TRBV20-1 to TRBJ1-3; D gene unclear. Germline CDR1 DFQATT, CDR2 SNEGSKA (reference sequence). With 3 bases removed from V and 0 bases from J, the gap between germline ends came to 3 bases. There are 12 residues in the CDR3. CDR3: CSARISGNTIYF. CDR3 in DNA: TGCAGTGCTAGGATCTCTGGAAACACCATATATTTT.

This clonotype turned up a few times. The J gene is TRBJ2-1, the V gene TRBV11-3; D may be TRBD2 (6 bases). Germline CDR1 SGHNT, CDR2 YENEEA. Trimming pared 0 bases from V and 2 bases from J, leaving 11 bases between. This CDR3 is built from 16 residues. In nucleotides, the CDR3 is TGTGCCAGCAGCTTAGATCTGGGGGGAGCCTACAATGAGCAGTTCTTC. It encodes CASSLDLGGAYNEQFF.

The CDR3 DNA sequence: TGTGCCAGCAGTTTAACTCGGGGGGTTGCCCAAGAGACCCAGTACTTC. Protein product: CASSLTRGVAQETQYF. The V and J genes are TRBV27 and TRBJ2-5, with 7 bases aligning to TRBD2. The CDR3 spans 16 residues. The germline V gene encodes CDR1 MNHEY and CDR2 SMNVEV (reference sequence). J was trimmed by 1 base and V by 2 bases; bases with no gene match: 7.

This clonotype has a handful of counts. The chain joins TRBV27 to TRBJ2-3; D may be TRBD2 (5 bases). In germline, CDR1 is MNHEY, CDR2 SMNVEV (reference sequence). The CDR3 has 13 amino acids. V was shortened by 6 bases and J by 0 bases, with 7 bases between the two germline ends. The CDR3 DNA reads TGTGCCAGCAGATGGACTAGCACAGATACGCAGTATTTT. Translated, it gives CASRWTSTDTQYF.

The CDR3, as DNA: TGCAGTGCTAGAGAGGGAGGGCTAGGGCAGCCCCAGCATTTT. It yields the protein CSAREGGLGQPQHF. This sequence joins TRBV20-1 and TRBJ1-5; no clear D. V was cut by 0 bases and J by 7 bases, with 13 bases left in between. CDR3 size: 14 residues. Germline-derived CDR1 and CDR2 are DFQATT and SNEGSKA (reference sequence).

This clonotype has a handful of counts. The chain employs TRBV4-1 and TRBJ2-2; D tentatively fits TRBD1 or TRBD2 (5 bases each). CDR3 length equals 17 residues. Germline V gene lookup returns CDR1 MGHRA and CDR2 YSYEKL. With 4 bases removed from V and 13 bases from J, the gap between germline ends came to 28 bases. This chain's CDR3 is CASSLVRGSAPPGLLFF. CDR3 DNA sequence: TGCGCCAGCAGCCTGGTTAGAGGTAGCGCCCCCCCGGGGCTGCTGTTTTTT.

This clonotype was seen a handful of times. The chain combines TRBV20-1 with TRBJ2-7; D ambiguous. Germline V gene sequence: CDR1 DFQATT, CDR2 SNEGSKA (reference sequence). With 0 bases removed from V and 0 bases from J, the gap between germline ends came to 9 bases. The CDR3 spans 14 residues. The DNA for the CDR3 is TGCAGTGCTAGAGAAGAAACGGGCTCCTACGAGCAGTACTTC. Residues: CSAREETGSYEQYF.

CDR3 in DNA: TGTGCCAGCAGTCCACCCCAGGGGATCTCCTACGAGCAGTACTTC. It yields the protein CASSPPQGISYEQYF. V gene TRBV7-9 combines with J gene TRBJ2-7; perhaps TRBD1 as D (6 bases). Germline lookup yields CDR1 SEHNR and CDR2 FQNEAQ (reference sequence). This CDR3 contains 15 residues. V was clipped by 6 bases and J by 0 bases, with 15 bases between them.

The chain combines TRBV3-1 with TRBJ2-1; 7 positions match TRBD1. Near its end, the DNA agrees better with TRBJ2-5, so the J call may be wrong. Germline V CDR1 and CDR2: LGHDT, YNNKEL (reference sequence). This CDR3 is 14 amino acids long. The CDR3 nucleotides are TGTGCCAGCAGCCAGAACAGGGGAAGGGAGACCCAGTACTTC. This translates into CASSQNRGRETQYF.

For this clonotype: The junction shows a germline mismatch at one end, possibly a read error. This chain uses TRBV20-1 with TRBJ2-7; TRBD2 aligns across 8 bases. Germline V gene lookup returns CDR1 DFQATT and CDR2 SNEGSKA (reference sequence). The CDR3 runs to 12 residues. The CDR3 DNA follows: TGCAGTACTACCGGGACTAGGGGCGAGCAGCACTTC. Its protein is CSTTGTRGEQHF.

The chain recombines TRBV20-1 with TRBJ1-1; 9 bases are shared with TRBD1. The CDR3 consists of 16 residues. Per germline, CDR1 DFQATT and CDR2 SNEGSKA (reference sequence). The V gene end was trimmed by 5 bases and the J gene end by 4 bases; junction bases not matched to a gene: 14. CDR3 sequence: CSASPGQGPGITEAFF. CDR3 DNA sequence: TGCAGTGCTTCGCCGGGACAGGGACCGGGGATCACTGAAGCTTTCTTT.

The chain links TRBV12-3 or TRBV12-4 to TRBJ1-4, with D unresolved. The CDR3 has 14 residues. V was cut by 6 bases and J by 5 bases, with 13 bases left in between. CDR3 residues: CASRKDRMNEKLFF. The CDR3 DNA is TGTGCCAGCAGGAAGGATCGGATGAATGAAAAACTGTTTTTT.